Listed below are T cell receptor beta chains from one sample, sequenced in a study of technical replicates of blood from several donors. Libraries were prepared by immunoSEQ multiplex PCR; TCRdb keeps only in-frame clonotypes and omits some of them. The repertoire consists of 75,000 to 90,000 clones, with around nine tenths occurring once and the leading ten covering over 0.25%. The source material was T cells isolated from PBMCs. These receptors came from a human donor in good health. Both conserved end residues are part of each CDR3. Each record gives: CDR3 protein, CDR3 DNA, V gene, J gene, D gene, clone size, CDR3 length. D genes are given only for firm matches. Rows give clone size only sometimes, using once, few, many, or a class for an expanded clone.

CASSWQGAFEQYF	TGTGCCAGCAGTTGGCAGGGGGCATTCGAGCAGTACTTC	TRBV27	TRBJ2-7	TRBD1	NA	13
CASRSSSNQPQHF	TGTGCCAGCAGGTCCAGTAGCAATCAGCCCCAGCATTTT	TRBV7-3	TRBJ1-5	NA	NA	13
CASSHGRDTYTDTQYF	TGTGCCAGCAGCCATGGCCGGGACACCTACACAGATACGCAGTATTTT	TRBV28	TRBJ2-3	NA	NA	16
CAISEQGRREAFF	TGTGCCATCAGTGAACAGGGTAGGCGTGAAGCTTTCTTT	TRBV10-3	TRBJ1-1	NA	NA	13
CASSLERQETQYF	TGTGCCAGCAGCCTGGAGCGCCAAGAGACCCAGTACTTC	TRBV2	TRBJ2-5	NA	NA	13
CASSVALVGGVRGYTF	TGTGCCAGCAGCGTAGCTTTAGTTGGCGGGGTTCGCGGCTACACCTTC	TRBV9	TRBJ1-2	NA	NA	16
CASGDPGRGGVGGELFF	TGTGCTAGTGGCGACCCCGGGCGGGGGGGAGTAGGCGGGGAGCTGTTTTTT	TRBV12-5	TRBJ2-2	TRBD2	NA	17
CASSSGTGGAASNSPLHF	TGCGCCAGCTCCTCCGGGACAGGGGGCGCTGCATCGAATTCACCCCTCCACTTT	TRBV5-1	TRBJ1-6	TRBD1	NA	18
CASRLTAGGTEAFF	TGTGCCAGCAGACTTACCGCGGGCGGGACTGAAGCTTTCTTT	TRBV5-4	TRBJ1-1	NA	NA	14
CASSIISVTEKLFF	TGTGCCAGTAGTATAATCTCAGTTACTGAAAAACTGTTTTTT	TRBV19	TRBJ1-4	NA	NA	14
CASSPLLTSHKETQYF	TGCGCCAGCAGCCCCCTCCTGACTAGCCATAAAGAGACCCAGTACTTC	TRBV4-1	TRBJ2-5	TRBD2	NA	16
CASSQEGLAGGSGTDTQYF	TGTGCCAGCAGCCAAGAGGGACTAGCGGGGGGCTCCGGCACAGATACGCAGTATTTT	TRBV4-2	TRBJ2-3	TRBD2	once	19
CASSVGFSSSYNEQFF	TGTGCCAGCAGCGTTGGTTTCTCGAGCTCCTACAATGAGCAGTTCTTC	TRBV9	TRBJ2-1	NA	NA	16
CASSRVGGASPYGYTF	TGTGCCAGCAGTAGAGTAGGGGGGGCTTCGCCCTATGGCTACACCTTC	TRBV27	TRBJ1-2	NA	NA	16
CASSLLAGPGNTIYF	TGCGCCAGCAGCTTACTCGCGGGGCCTGGAAACACCATATATTTT	TRBV5-1	TRBJ1-3	NA	NA	15